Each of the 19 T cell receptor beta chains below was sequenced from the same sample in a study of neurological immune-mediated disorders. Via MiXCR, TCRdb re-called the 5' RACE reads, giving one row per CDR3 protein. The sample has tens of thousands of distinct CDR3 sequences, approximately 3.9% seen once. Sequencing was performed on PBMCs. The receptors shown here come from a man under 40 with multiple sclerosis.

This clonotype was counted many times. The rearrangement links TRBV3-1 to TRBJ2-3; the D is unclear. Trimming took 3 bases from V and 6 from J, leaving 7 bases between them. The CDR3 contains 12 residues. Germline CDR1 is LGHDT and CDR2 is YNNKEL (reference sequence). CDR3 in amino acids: CASSHGSDTQYF. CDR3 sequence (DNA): TGTGCCAGCAGCCACGGGTCGGATACGCAGTATTTT.

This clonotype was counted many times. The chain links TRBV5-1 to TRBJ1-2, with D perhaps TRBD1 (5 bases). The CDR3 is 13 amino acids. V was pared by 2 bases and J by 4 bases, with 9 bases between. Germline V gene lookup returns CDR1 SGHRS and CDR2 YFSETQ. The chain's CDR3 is CASSFEGVYGYTF. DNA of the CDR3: TGCGCCAGCAGCTTTGAAGGGGTCTATGGCTACACCTTC.

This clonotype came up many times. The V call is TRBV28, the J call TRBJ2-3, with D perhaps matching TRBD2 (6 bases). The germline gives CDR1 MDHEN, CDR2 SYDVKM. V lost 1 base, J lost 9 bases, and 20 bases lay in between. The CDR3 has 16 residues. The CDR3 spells CASSLFGGMGILTQYF. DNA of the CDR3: TGTGCCAGCAGTTTATTTGGCGGGATGGGGATCTTGACGCAGTATTTT.

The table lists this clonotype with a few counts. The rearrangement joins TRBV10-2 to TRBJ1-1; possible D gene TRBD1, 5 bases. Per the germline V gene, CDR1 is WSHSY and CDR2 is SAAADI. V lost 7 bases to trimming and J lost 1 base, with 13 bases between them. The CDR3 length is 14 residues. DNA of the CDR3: TGCGCCAGCACGATGGAGGGGCCGAACACTGAAGCTTTCTTT. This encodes CASTMEGPNTEAFF.

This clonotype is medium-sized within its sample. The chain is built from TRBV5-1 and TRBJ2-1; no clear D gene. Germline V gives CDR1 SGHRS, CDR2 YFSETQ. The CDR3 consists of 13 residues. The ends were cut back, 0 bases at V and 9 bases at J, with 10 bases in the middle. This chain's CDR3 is CASSLEHGGEQFF. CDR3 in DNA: TGCGCCAGCAGCTTGGAGCACGGCGGTGAGCAGTTCTTC.

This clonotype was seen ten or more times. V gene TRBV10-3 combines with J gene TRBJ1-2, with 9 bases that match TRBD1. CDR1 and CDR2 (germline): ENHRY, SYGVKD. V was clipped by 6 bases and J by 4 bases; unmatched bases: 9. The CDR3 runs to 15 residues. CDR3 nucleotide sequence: TGTGCCATCAGGCCCGGGACAGGGAGTATCTATGGCTACACCTTC. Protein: CAIRPGTGSIYGYTF.

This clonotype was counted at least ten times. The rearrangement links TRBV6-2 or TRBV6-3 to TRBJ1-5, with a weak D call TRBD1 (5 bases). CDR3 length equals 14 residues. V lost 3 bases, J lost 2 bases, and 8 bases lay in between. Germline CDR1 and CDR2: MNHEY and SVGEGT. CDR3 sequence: CASSYMGGNQPQHF. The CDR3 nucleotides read TGTGCCAGCAGTTATATGGGGGGCAATCAGCCCCAGCATTTT.

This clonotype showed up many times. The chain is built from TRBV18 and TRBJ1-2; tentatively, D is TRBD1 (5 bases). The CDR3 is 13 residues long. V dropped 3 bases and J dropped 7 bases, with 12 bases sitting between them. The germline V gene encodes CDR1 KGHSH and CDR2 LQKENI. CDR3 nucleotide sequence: TGTGCCAGCTCACCTCCGGGGCAGCGTGGCTACACCTTC. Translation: CASSPPGQRGYTF.

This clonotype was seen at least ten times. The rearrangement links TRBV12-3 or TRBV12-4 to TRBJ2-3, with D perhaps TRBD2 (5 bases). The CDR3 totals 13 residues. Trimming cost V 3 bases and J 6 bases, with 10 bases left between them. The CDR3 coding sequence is TGTGCCAGCAGTTTTCTAGCAACGGATACGCAGTATTTT. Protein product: CASSFLATDTQYF.

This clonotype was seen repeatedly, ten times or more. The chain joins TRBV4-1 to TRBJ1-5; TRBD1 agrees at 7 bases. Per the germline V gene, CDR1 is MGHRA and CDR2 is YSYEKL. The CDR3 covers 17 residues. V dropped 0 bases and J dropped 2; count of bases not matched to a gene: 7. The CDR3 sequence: CASSQDTDRRGNQPQHF. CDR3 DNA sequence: TGCGCCAGCAGCCAAGATACGGACAGGCGGGGCAATCAGCCCCAGCATTTT.

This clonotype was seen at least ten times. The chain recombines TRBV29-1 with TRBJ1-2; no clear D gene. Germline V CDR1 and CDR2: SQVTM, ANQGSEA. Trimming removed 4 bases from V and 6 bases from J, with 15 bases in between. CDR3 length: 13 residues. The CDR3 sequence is CSVVPRMADGYTF. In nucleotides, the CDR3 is TGCAGCGTTGTTCCCAGGATGGCGGATGGCTACACCTTC.

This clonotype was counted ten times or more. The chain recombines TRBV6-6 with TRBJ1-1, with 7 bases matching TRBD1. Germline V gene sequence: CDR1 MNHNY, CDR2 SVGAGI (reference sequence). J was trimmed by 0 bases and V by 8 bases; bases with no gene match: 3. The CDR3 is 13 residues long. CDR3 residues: CASAGGMNTEAFF. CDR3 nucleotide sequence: TGTGCCAGCGCAGGGGGAATGAACACTGAAGCTTTCTTT.

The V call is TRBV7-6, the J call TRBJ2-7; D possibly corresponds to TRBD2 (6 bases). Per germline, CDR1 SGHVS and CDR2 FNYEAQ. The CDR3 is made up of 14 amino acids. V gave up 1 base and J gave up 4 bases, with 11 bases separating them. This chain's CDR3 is CASSLVGSGYEQYF. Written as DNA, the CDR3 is TGTGCCAGCAGCTTAGTAGGTAGCGGTTACGAGCAGTACTTC.

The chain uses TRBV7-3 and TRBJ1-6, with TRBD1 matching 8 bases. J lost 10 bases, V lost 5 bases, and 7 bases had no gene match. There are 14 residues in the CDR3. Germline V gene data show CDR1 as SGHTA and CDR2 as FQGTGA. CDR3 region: CASSPGQGHSPLHF. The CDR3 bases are TGTGCCAGCAGCCCTGGACAGGGCCACTCACCCCTCCACTTT.

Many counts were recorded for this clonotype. For the CDR3, the DNA is TGTGCCAGCAGTTTCGGCGGGACTAATGAAAAACTGTTTTTT. It codes for CASSFGGTNEKLFF. The chain has TRBV27 and TRBJ1-4; D not resolved. The CDR3 is 14 residues long. V lost 3 bases and J lost 2, with 7 bases in between. CDR1 is MNHEY and CDR2 is SMNVEV in the germline V gene (reference sequence).

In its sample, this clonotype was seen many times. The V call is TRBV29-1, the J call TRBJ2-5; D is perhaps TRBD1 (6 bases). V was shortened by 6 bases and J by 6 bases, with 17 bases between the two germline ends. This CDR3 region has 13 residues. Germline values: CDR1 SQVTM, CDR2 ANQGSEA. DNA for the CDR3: TGCAGCGTCGGACAGACAATAGGAAAGACCCAGTACTTC. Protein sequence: CSVGQTIGKTQYF.

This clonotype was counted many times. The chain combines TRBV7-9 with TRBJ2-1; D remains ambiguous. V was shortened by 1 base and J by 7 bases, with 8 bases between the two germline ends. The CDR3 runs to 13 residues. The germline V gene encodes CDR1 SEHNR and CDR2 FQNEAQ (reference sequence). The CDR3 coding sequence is TGTGCCAGCAGCTTAGGGGGTAGAAATGAGCAGTTCTTC. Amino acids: CASSLGGRNEQFF. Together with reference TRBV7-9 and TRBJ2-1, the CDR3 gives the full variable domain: DTGVSQNPRHKITKRGQNVTFRCDPISEHNRLYWYRQTLGQGPEFLTYFQNEAQLEKSRLLSDRFSAERPKGSFSTLEIQRTEQGDSAMYLCASSLGGRNEQFFGPGTRLTVL.

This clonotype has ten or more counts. In nucleotides, the CDR3 is TGCAGTGCTAGAGATTTAAGCGGGAGATCCTACGAGCAGTACTTC. As protein: CSARDLSGRSYEQYF. The chain is built from TRBV20-1 and TRBJ2-7, with 8 bases aligning to TRBD2. J lost 1 base, V lost 0 bases, and 5 bases had no gene match. Per germline, CDR1 DFQATT and CDR2 SNEGSKA (reference sequence). This CDR3 region has 15 residues.

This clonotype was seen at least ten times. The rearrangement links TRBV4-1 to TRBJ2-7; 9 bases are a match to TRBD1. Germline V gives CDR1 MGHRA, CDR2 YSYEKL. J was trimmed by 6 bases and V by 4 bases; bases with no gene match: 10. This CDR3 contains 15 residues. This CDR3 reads CASSRPGQGVREQYF. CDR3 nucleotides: TGCGCCAGCAGCCGCCCGGGACAGGGTGTCCGCGAGCAGTACTTC.